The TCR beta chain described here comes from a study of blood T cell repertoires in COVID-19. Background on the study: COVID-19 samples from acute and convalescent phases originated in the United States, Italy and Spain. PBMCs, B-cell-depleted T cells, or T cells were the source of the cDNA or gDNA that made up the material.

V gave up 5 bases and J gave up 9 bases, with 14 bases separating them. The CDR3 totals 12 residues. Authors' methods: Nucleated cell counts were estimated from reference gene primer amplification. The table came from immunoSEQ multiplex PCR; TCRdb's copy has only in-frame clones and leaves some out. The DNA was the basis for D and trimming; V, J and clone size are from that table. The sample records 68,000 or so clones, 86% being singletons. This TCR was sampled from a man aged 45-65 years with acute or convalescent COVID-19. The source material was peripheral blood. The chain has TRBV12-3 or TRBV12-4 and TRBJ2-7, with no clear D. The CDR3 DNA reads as TGTGCCAGCAGTCCCACCAGGATGGGGCAGTACTTC. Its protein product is CASSPTRMGQYF.